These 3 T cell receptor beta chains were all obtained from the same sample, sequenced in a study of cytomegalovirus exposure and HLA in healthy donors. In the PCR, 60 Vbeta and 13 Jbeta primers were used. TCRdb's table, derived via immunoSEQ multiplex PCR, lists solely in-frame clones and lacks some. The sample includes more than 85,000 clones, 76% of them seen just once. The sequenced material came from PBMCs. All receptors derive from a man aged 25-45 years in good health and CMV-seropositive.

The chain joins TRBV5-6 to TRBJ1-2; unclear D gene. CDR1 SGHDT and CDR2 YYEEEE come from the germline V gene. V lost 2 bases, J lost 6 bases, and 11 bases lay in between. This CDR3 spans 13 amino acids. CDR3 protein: CASSLGGRDGYTF. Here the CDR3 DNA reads TGTGCCAGCAGCTTAGGAGGACGGGATGGCTACACCTTC.

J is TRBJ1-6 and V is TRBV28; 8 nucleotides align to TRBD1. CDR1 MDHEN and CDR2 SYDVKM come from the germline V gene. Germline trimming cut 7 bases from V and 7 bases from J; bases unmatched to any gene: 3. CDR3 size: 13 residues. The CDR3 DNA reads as TGTGCCAGCAACGGACAGGGAAATTCACCCCTCCACTTT. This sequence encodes CASNGQGNSPLHF.

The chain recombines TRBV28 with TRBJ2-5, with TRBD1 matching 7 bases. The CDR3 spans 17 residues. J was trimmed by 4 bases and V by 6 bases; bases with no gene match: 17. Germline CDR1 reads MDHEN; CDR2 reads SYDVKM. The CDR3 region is CASSSQGAGQVLETQYF. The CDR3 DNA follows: TGTGCCAGCAGCTCACAAGGGGCAGGACAGGTCCTAGAGACCCAGTACTTC.